This note documents a single TCR beta chain sequence. These data come from a study of blood T cell repertoires in COVID-19. Study in general: T cells, B-cell-depleted T cells, or PBMCs provided the cDNA or gDNA that served as material.

Original handling: Amplification of reference gene primers provided the estimated nucleated cell counts. Data came from immunoSEQ multiplex PCR; TCRdb stores just in-frame clones and leaves some out. The DNA gave D and trimming, while V, J and clone size come from that table. Found here are around 93,000 clones, roughly 71% of them singletons; the top ten hold roughly a tenth. This TCR was sampled from an elderly woman with acute or convalescent COVID-19. Sequences were obtained from peripheral blood.

The CDR3 region is CASSLYRGAGEKLFF. The CDR3 DNA follows: TGTGCCAGCAGTCTTTACAGGGGGGCCGGGGAAAAACTGTTTTTT. J is TRBJ1-4 and V is TRBV25-1; 8 positions agree with TRBD1. J lost 8 bases, V lost 5 bases, and 10 bases had no gene match. CDR3 length: 15 residues. Germline CDR1 and CDR2: MGHDK and SYGVNS. Complete variable domain (other parts from reference TRBV25-1 and TRBJ1-4): EADIYQTPRYLVIGTGKKITLECSQTMGHDKMYWYQQDPGMELHLIHYSYGVNSTEKGDLSSESTVSRIRTEHFPLTLESARPSHTSQYLCASSLYRGAGEKLFFGSGTQLSVL.